A selection of T cell receptor beta chains follows, all from one sample in a study of blood T cells in healthy people across ages. A single record per CDR3 protein comes from TCRdb applying MiXCR to the 5' RACE reads. The data show some 930,000 distinct CDR3 sequences, 29% seen once. These data were likewise used in another study, on T cells of mothers and their children.

The sample taken for sequencing was blood. These receptors came from a woman in her thirties or forties in good health. Each CDR3 is given with its conserved first and last residue. The order of the fields is clone size, J gene, V gene, D gene, CDR3 protein, CDR3 DNA. D genes are given only for firm matches. A clone size is listed for some rows: how often the clone was seen (once, few, many), or a class if it is expanded.

few TRBJ1-2 TRBV6-5 TRBD1 CASRATGAGGYTF TGTGCCAGCAGGGCTACAGGGGCTGGAGGCTACACCTTC
many TRBJ1-1 TRBV29-1 - CSGTLGTEAFF TGCAGCGGGACGTTAGGGACTGAAGCTTTCTTT
- TRBJ2-7 TRBV19 - CASSIKGSYEQYF TGTGCCAGTAGTATTAAGGGCTCCTACGAGCAGTACTTC
- TRBJ2-7 TRBV5-5 - CASSSASEWRSYEQYF TGTGCCAGCAGCTCGGCATCAGAATGGAGGTCCTACGAGCAGTACTTC
- TRBJ2-7 TRBV10-3 - CAISGGTMTGTSYEQYF TGTGCCATCAGTGGGGGGACTATGACAGGGACCTCCTACGAGCAGTACTTC
- TRBJ1-5 TRBV12-3/TRBV12-4 TRBD1 CASRLGQERSQPQHF TGTGCCAGCAGGCTCGGACAGGAGAGGTCTCAGCCCCAGCATTTT
few TRBJ1-2 TRBV12-5 - CASGLSGFGYTF TGTGCTAGTGGTTTGTCAGGGTTCGGCTACACCTTC
few TRBJ1-2 TRBV12-3/TRBV12-4 TRBD1 CASSPGQGYGNTF TGTGCCAGCAGTCCCGGACAGGGCTATGGCAACACCTTC
- TRBJ2-1 TRBV6-5 TRBD2 CASSYQIGTSGRARRDEQFF TGTGCCAGCAGCTACCAGATCGGGACTAGCGGGAGGGCTCGACGGGATGAGCAGTTCTTC
few TRBJ1-2 TRBV20-1 - CSVQQGRFGYTF TGCAGTGTCCAGCAGGGGCGTTTTGGCTACACCTTC
few TRBJ1-5 TRBV6-2/TRBV6-3 TRBD1 CASSPSGGNGQPQHF TGTGCCAGCAGTCCTTCAGGGGGCAACGGTCAGCCCCAGCATTTT
- TRBJ1-4 TRBV27 - CASSKGEKLFF TGTGCCAGCAGTAAGGGAGAAAAACTGTTTTTT
many TRBJ1-1 TRBV5-1 TRBD1 CASRTDRAMNTEAFF TGCGCCAGCAGAACGGACAGGGCCATGAACACTGAAGCTTTCTTT
many TRBJ2-4 TRBV28 TRBD2 CASSSGGLTKNIQYF TGTGCCAGCAGCTCGGGGGGGCTTACCAAAAACATTCAGTACTTC
many TRBJ2-7 TRBV27 TRBD2 CASRRLSGGGFSYEQYF TGTGCCAGCAGACGTCTGTCTGGCGGGGGGTTCTCCTACGAGCAGTACTTC
few TRBJ2-3 TRBV7-2 - CASSLGPGRRASTDTQYF TGTGCCAGCAGCTTAGGGCCAGGCCGCAGGGCTAGCACAGATACGCAGTATTTT
few TRBJ1-1 TRBV5-1 TRBD1 CASSTRTGMGTEAFF TGCGCCAGCAGCACGCGGACAGGGATGGGAACTGAAGCTTTCTTT
- TRBJ2-4 TRBV5-4 TRBD2 CASSLEAGAQYF TGTGCCAGCAGCTTGGAAGCGGGGGCGCAGTACTTC
many TRBJ1-2 TRBV12-3/TRBV12-4 - CASSLAGSYGYTF TGTGCCAGCAGCTTAGCCGGGTCCTATGGCTACACCTTC
- TRBJ2-1 TRBV6-1 - CASSASQRQEYNEQFF TGTGCCAGCAGTGCCTCGCAGCGGCAGGAGTACAATGAGCAGTTCTTC
many TRBJ2-1 TRBV6-6 TRBD2 CASSFKTSGAHNEQFF TGTGCCAGCAGTTTCAAGACTAGCGGGGCCCACAATGAGCAGTTCTTC
- TRBJ2-1 TRBV7-6 - CATSDSGSPGEQFF TGTGCCACCAGTGACTCCGGGTCACCCGGTGAGCAGTTCTTC
- TRBJ1-3 TRBV25-1 - CASSEPGAGNTIYF TGTGCCAGCAGTGAGCCAGGGGCCGGAAACACCATATATTTT
- TRBJ2-2 TRBV7-3 - CASSLMGGSGELFF TGTGCCAGCAGCTTAATGGGCGGGTCCGGGGAGCTGTTTTTT
few TRBJ2-5 TRBV4-2 - CASSQEWQVRGNEQYF TGTGCCAGCAGCCAAGAGTGGCAGGTTCGTGGGAATGAGCAGTACTTC
- TRBJ2-4 TRBV4-1 - CASSQPSSGLAKNIQYF TGCGCCAGCAGCCAACCCTCCAGCGGGCTAGCCAAAAACATTCAGTACTTC
- TRBJ2-1 TRBV10-3 TRBD1 CAISATTGQSYNEQFF TGTGCCATCAGTGCCACAACGGGACAGTCCTACAATGAGCAGTTCTTC
many TRBJ2-1 TRBV20-1 - CSARGRGFDNEQFF TGCAGTGCTAGAGGGAGAGGATTCGACAATGAGCAGTTCTTC
- TRBJ2-1 TRBV5-1 - CVSSLGTLDEQFF TGCGTCAGCAGCTTGGGGACTCTCGATGAGCAGTTCTTC
- TRBJ2-1 TRBV5-1 - CASSPARYNEQFF TGCGCCAGCAGCCCGGCCCGATACAATGAGCAGTTCTTC
many TRBJ2-1 TRBV4-3 TRBD1 CASSQVGAGGLNEQFF TGCGCCAGCAGCCAAGTCGGAGCAGGGGGCCTGAATGAGCAGTTCTTC
- TRBJ2-5 TRBV20-1 - CSARDPREPETQYF TGCAGTGCTAGAGATCCGAGGGAACCAGAGACCCAGTACTTC
many TRBJ1-5 TRBV7-2 TRBD1 CASRLDTGVNQPQHF TGTGCCAGCAGACTCGATACAGGGGTCAATCAGCCCCAGCATTTT
- TRBJ1-2 TRBV12-3/TRBV12-4 - CASSVRNTNYGYTF TGTGCCAGCAGTGTTCGGAACACTAACTATGGCTACACCTTC
- TRBJ2-1 TRBV15 TRBD1 CATSRRDSYNEQFF TGTGCCACCAGCAGACGGGACAGCTACAATGAGCAGTTCTTC
few TRBJ1-2 TRBV6-2/TRBV6-3 - CASSYGGRFGYTF TGTGCCAGCAGTTACGGGGGCCGCTTCGGCTACACCTTC
- TRBJ1-1 TRBV5-1 TRBD1 CASDPDRVGAEVFF TGCGCCAGCGACCCCGACAGGGTGGGCGCTGAAGTTTTCTTT
- TRBJ1-1 TRBV7-3 - CASSLTQGDTEAFF TGTGCCAGCAGCTTAACACAGGGAGACACTGAAGCTTTCTTT
- TRBJ1-6 TRBV6-6 TRBD1 CASSTGVNSPLHF TGTGCCAGCAGTACAGGGGTGAATTCACCCCTCCACTTT
many TRBJ2-5 TRBV7-9 - CASSPPSGQETQYF TGTGCCAGCAGCCCCCCCTCCGGGCAAGAGACCCAGTACTTC
- TRBJ1-5 TRBV4-1 - CASSPGIQLYQPQHF TGCGCCAGCAGCCCAGGGATCCAATTATATCAGCCCCAGCATTTT
- TRBJ2-1 TRBV18 - CASSPPGVKRDEQFF TGTGCCAGCTCACCACCAGGGGTGAAGCGGGATGAGCAGTTCTTC
- TRBJ1-1 TRBV25-1 - CASSEPGMNTEAFF TGTGCCAGCAGTGAACCAGGCATGAACACTGAAGCTTTCTTT
few TRBJ2-3 TRBV3-1 - CASSQGYRVTDTQYF TGTGCCAGCAGCCAAGGTTACAGGGTCACAGATACGCAGTATTTT
- TRBJ1-4 TRBV5-1 - CASSPTAANEKLFF TGCGCCAGCAGTCCGACAGCGGCTAATGAAAAGCTGTTTTTT
- TRBJ1-2 TRBV7-8 - CANSFSQGQYGYTF TGTGCCAACAGCTTTAGTCAAGGGCAGTATGGCTACACCTTC
- TRBJ1-1 TRBV5-1 TRBD1 CASSPAGQMNTEAFF TGCGCCAGCAGCCCTGCGGGACAGATGAACACTGAAGCTTTCTTT
many TRBJ2-5 TRBV7-2 - CASSLAGQRETQYF TGTGCCAGCAGCTTGGCTGGACAGAGGGAGACCCAGTACTTC
few TRBJ2-3 TRBV7-2 TRBD2 CASSYELAGDTQYF TGTGCCAGCAGCTACGAACTAGCGGGGGATACGCAGTATTTT
few TRBJ1-2 TRBV29-1 - CSADTGFLGYTF TGCAGCGCGGACACAGGGTTTTTAGGCTACACCTTC
- TRBJ2-2 TRBV2 - CASSGGTSYGTGELFF TGTGCCAGCAGTGGTGGCACTAGCTATGGCACCGGGGAGCTGTTTTTT